A selection of T cell receptor beta chains follows, all from one sample in a study of tumour-infiltrating T cells in Burkitt lymphoma. Using immunoSEQ multiplex PCR, the repertoire was profiled, and TCRdb retains in-frame clones only, with some absent. The sample has some 860 clones, around a fifth seen once. The specimen sequenced was tumor tissue. The receptors originated from a human donor with Burkitt lymphoma. Each CDR3 is given with its conserved first and last residue. The D gene is left open where the match is weak. Size tells how often a clone was seen (once, few, many) or the class of an expanded clone, and some rows leave it out.

clone size	D gene	CDR3 length	V gene	J gene	CDR3 protein	CDR3 DNA
few	NA	14	TRBV27	TRBJ1-3	CASSPRGSGNTIYF	TGTGCCAGCAGTCCTCGAGGCTCTGGAAACACCATATATTTT
few	NA	13	TRBV7-9	TRBJ1-1	CASRRKGNTEAFF	TGTGCCAGCAGACGCAAAGGTAACACTGAAGCTTTCTTT
NA	NA	16	TRBV9	TRBJ2-5	CASSPREGVVVETQYF	TGTGCCAGCAGCCCTAGGGAGGGGGTAGTGGTAGAGACCCAGTACTTC
NA	NA	14	TRBV4-2	TRBJ2-7	CASSQEAVRYEQYF	TGTGCCAGCAGCCAAGAGGCCGTGAGGTACGAGCAGTACTTC
NA	TRBD1	14	TRBV7-9	TRBJ2-1	CASSRDRAYNEQFF	TGTGCCAGCAGCCGTGACAGGGCCTACAATGAGCAGTTCTTC
NA	NA	15	TRBV5-1	TRBJ1-3	CASSFGYNSGNTIYF	TGCGCCAGCAGCTTCGGATACAACTCTGGAAACACCATATATTTT
few	NA	14	TRBV7-8	TRBJ2-7	CASSLRGVAYEQYF	TGTGCCAGCAGCTTAAGGGGGGTAGCCTACGAGCAGTACTTC
few	NA	15	TRBV4-2	TRBJ1-3	CASSHRADSGNTIYF	TGTGCCAGCAGTCACCGGGCCGACTCTGGAAACACCATATATTTT
few	TRBD2	16	TRBV10-3	TRBJ2-2	CASWLGGGAGSGELFF	TGTGCCTCATGGCTAGGCGGGGGGGCCGGTTCCGGGGAGCTGTTTTTT
NA	NA	14	TRBV29-1	TRBJ2-3	CSVDTGGVPDTQYF	TGCAGCGTTGATACCGGGGGCGTCCCAGATACGCAGTATTTT
NA	TRBD1	16	TRBV5-1	TRBJ2-6	CASSSQGAPGANVLTF	TGCGCCAGCAGCTCACAGGGGGCCCCTGGGGCCAACGTCCTGACTTTC
NA	NA	14	TRBV11-2	TRBJ2-2	CASSGRGNTGELFF	TGTGCCAGCAGCGGGCGGGGTAACACCGGGGAGCTGTTTTTT
few	NA	15	TRBV11-2	TRBJ2-6	CASQIGRSGANVLTF	TGTGCCAGCCAAATAGGACGCTCTGGGGCCAACGTCCTGACTTTC
NA	NA	12	TRBV18	TRBJ2-7	CASSPRGNEQYF	TGTGCCAGCTCACCACGGGGGAACGAGCAGTACTTC
NA	NA	14	TRBV7-9	TRBJ2-7	CASTDPQVAYEQYF	TGTGCCAGCACCGACCCTCAGGTTGCCTACGAGCAGTACTTC
NA	NA	14	TRBV5-5	TRBJ1-5	CASSLAGGSQPQHF	TGTGCCAGCAGCTTGGCGGGGGGGTCTCAGCCCCAGCATTTT
NA	TRBD2	16	TRBV7-9	TRBJ2-7	CASSPGGGRPSYEQYF	TGTGCCAGCAGCCCGGGGGGAGGGAGGCCCTCCTACGAGCAGTACTTC
few	NA	13	TRBV27	TRBJ1-2	CASSSARNYGYTF	TGTGCCAGCAGTTCCGCTCGTAACTATGGCTACACCTTC
few	TRBD1	14	TRBV19	TRBJ1-5	CASSGQGESQPQHF	TGTGCCAGTAGCGGACAGGGGGAAAGTCAGCCCCAGCATTTT
few	NA	10	TRBV7-9	TRBJ1-2	CASSPLGYTF	TGTGCCAGCAGCCCTCTGGGCTACACCTTC
NA	NA	14	TRBV7-3	TRBJ1-1	CASSPGNVNTEAFF	TGTGCCAGCAGCCCCGGTAATGTGAACACTGAAGCTTTCTTT
NA	TRBD1	13	TRBV28	TRBJ1-2	CASSRRQGYGYTF	TGTGCCAGCAGCCGGAGACAGGGCTATGGCTACACCTTC
NA	NA	14	TRBV5-1	TRBJ2-2	CASSLVTGYGELFF	TGCGCCAGCAGCTTGGTCACGGGGTACGGGGAGCTGTTTTTT
few	TRBD2	16	TRBV4-1	TRBJ2-5	CASSPPRGGGSETQYF	TGCGCCAGCAGCCCACCCCGGGGGGGTGGTTCGGAGACCCAGTACTTC
NA	NA	15	TRBV7-2	TRBJ1-5	CASSLVWGLDQPQHF	TGTGCCAGCAGCTTAGTGTGGGGGTTGGATCAGCCCCAGCATTTT
few	NA	14	TRBV7-8	TRBJ1-1	CASSPRPWDTEAFF	TGTGCCAGCAGCCCGCGCCCTTGGGACACTGAAGCTTTCTTT
large	TRBD1	11	TRBV10-3	TRBJ1-2	CATGQAEGYTF	TGTGCCACCGGACAGGCGGAGGGCTACACCTTC
NA	TRBD1	14	TRBV5-4	TRBJ1-2	CASSPGQGEGGYTF	TGTGCCAGCAGCCCAGGACAGGGGGAGGGTGGCTACACCTTC
NA	NA	12	TRBV28	TRBJ1-2	CASSPTFYGYTF	TGTGCCAGCAGTCCCACCTTCTATGGCTACACCTTC
NA	NA	14	TRBV11-2	TRBJ2-3	CASSLATTRNTQYF	TGTGCCAGCAGCTTAGCCACGACTAGAAATACGCAGTATTTT
few	TRBD2	11	TRBV27	TRBJ2-1	CASSPGGGKFF	TGTGCCAGCAGCCCCGGGGGGGGGAAGTTCTTC
NA	TRBD1	15	TRBV18	TRBJ1-2	CASSPPTGKGYGYTF	TGTGCCAGCTCACCACCGACAGGGAAAGGGTATGGCTACACCTTC
NA	TRBD2	14	TRBV29-1	TRBJ2-3	CSVQGLAGGRTQYF	TGCAGCGTCCAAGGGCTAGCGGGGGGACGGACGCAGTATTTT
few	TRBD2	19	TRBV13	TRBJ2-7	CASSLIGLAGHPGGSEQYF	TGTGCCAGCAGCCTAATCGGCCTAGCGGGTCACCCCGGAGGTTCCGAGCAGTACTTC
few	NA	15	TRBV4-1	TRBJ1-1	CASRPWGGADTEAFF	TGCGCCAGCAGACCCTGGGGGGGCGCGGACACTGAAGCTTTCTTT
few	NA	15	TRBV7-9	TRBJ1-4	CASSYGQATNEKLFF	TGTGCCAGCAGTTACGGGCAGGCAACTAATGAAAAACTGTTTTTT
NA	NA	14	TRBV7-9	TRBJ2-5	CASSLTVSQETQYF	TGTGCCAGCAGCTTAACCGTCAGCCAAGAGACCCAGTACTTC
few	TRBD1	14	TRBV5-5	TRBJ1-2	CATGPRGTGDGYTF	TGTGCGACCGGCCCAAGGGGGACAGGGGATGGCTACACCTTC
once	NA	15	TRBV6-6	TRBJ1-4	CASSPGHPGGEKLFF	TGTGCCAGCAGTCCCGGACACCCCGGTGGGGAAAAACTGTTTTTT
NA	NA	17	TRBV28	TRBJ1-5	CASSLVRTPVGNQPQHF	TGTGCCAGCAGTTTAGTCAGGACTCCAGTGGGTAATCAGCCCCAGCATTTT
NA	NA	15	TRBV6-6	TRBJ1-2	CASSYSNRLGYGYTF	TGTGCCAGCAGTTACTCGAACAGGTTAGGCTATGGCTACACCTTC
few	NA	13	TRBV28	TRBJ2-7	CASSRQAWREQYF	TGTGCCAGCAGTCGACAGGCATGGCGGGAGCAGTACTTC
NA	NA	14	TRBV30	TRBJ2-5	CAWRAWRGSGTQYF	TGTGCCTGGAGGGCCTGGCGGGGCTCGGGGACCCAGTACTTC
few	NA	16	TRBV5-1	TRBJ1-1	CASSLVGVRANTEAFF	TGCGCCAGCAGCTTGGTTGGGGTCCGAGCGAACACTGAAGCTTTCTTT
large	NA	14	TRBV27	TRBJ1-2	CASSLIPGGDGYTF	TGTGCCAGCAGTTTGATCCCGGGGGGCGATGGCTACACCTTC
few	TRBD1	16	TRBV11-2	TRBJ2-7	CASSLDPRQGGYEQYF	TGTGCCAGCAGCTTAGATCCAAGACAGGGTGGCTACGAGCAGTACTTC
few	NA	13	TRBV2	TRBJ1-5	CASRGENNQPQHF	TGTGCCAGCAGGGGAGAGAACAATCAGCCCCAGCATTTT
few	TRBD2	18	TRBV2	TRBJ2-5	CASKVYRLLAGARQTQYF	TGTGCCAGCAAGGTCTACCGCCTTCTAGCGGGGGCCCGGCAGACCCAGTACTTC
NA	NA	12	TRBV11-1	TRBJ2-1	CVSSGPGPEQFF	TGTGTCAGCAGCGGCCCGGGACCCGAGCAGTTCTTC
NA	NA	15	TRBV6-5	TRBJ1-2	CASWRQGFALGGYTF	TGTGCCAGCTGGCGGCAGGGATTTGCCCTTGGGGGCTACACCTTC
NA	NA	15	TRBV7-2	TRBJ1-1	CASSLTARGDTEAFF	TGTGCCAGCAGCTTAACGGCCCGGGGGGACACTGAAGCTTTCTTT